The subject of this entry is one T cell receptor (beta chain). These data come from a study of blood T cell repertoires in COVID-19. V lost 5 bases and J lost 5, with 10 bases in between. Germline CDR1 reads SQVTM; CDR2 reads ANQGSEA. This CDR3 has 12 residues. Sequencing was performed with immunoSEQ multiplex PCR; in TCRdb, only in-frame clones are kept and a portion is missing. Among about 140,000 clones listed, less than 80% were seen once. The V call is TRBV29-1, the J call TRBJ1-5; no definite D call. Input material: peripheral blood. This TCR derives from a woman of 80 years or more with active or convalescent COVID-19. CDR3 DNA sequence: TGCAGCGTTAAAACCCCAGATCAGCCCCAGCATTTT. Translation gives CSVKTPDQPQHF.